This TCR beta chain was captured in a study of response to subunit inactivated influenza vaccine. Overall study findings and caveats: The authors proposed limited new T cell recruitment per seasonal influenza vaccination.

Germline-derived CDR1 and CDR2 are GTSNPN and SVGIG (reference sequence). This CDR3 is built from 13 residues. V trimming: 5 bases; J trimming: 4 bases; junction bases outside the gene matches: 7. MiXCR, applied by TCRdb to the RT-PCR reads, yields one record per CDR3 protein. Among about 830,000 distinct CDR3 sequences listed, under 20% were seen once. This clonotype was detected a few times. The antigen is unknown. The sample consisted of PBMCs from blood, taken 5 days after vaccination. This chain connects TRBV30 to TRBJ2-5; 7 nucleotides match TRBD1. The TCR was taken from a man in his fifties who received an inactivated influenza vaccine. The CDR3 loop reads CAWADRVRETQYF. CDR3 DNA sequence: TGTGCCTGGGCAGACAGGGTTCGAGAGACCCAGTACTTC.